These T cell receptor beta chains were read from a single sample in a study of cytomegalovirus exposure and HLA in healthy donors. The method was immunoSEQ multiplex PCR; TCRdb's version includes in-frame clones alone and lacks a portion of them. The table includes 40,000 or so clones, approximately 91% detected once. The sequencing sample was made of PBMCs. The receptors derive from a woman younger than 30 in good health and CMV-seronegative. Both conserved end residues are part of each CDR3. D genes are given only for firm matches. Rows may omit the clone size; those that give it use once, few, many or a size class.

size	V	D	J	CDR3	DNA
-	TRBV30	-	TRBJ2-7	CAWSVEGRSGEQYF	TGTGCCTGGAGTGTAGAGGGGAGGTCGGGGGAGCAGTACTTC
-	TRBV28	TRBD1	TRBJ2-7	CASSSTGTGVGYEQYF	TGTGCCAGCAGTTCAACCGGGACAGGGGTCGGATACGAGCAGTACTTC
-	TRBV2	-	TRBJ2-2	CASSPGEGTGELFF	TGTGCCAGCTCCCCAGGGGAAGGGACCGGGGAGCTGTTTTTT
-	TRBV19	TRBD1	TRBJ2-2	CASSLDRGTGELFF	TGTGCCAGTAGTCTAGACAGGGGGACCGGGGAGCTGTTTTTT
once	TRBV9	TRBD1	TRBJ2-7	CASSVGQGAGEQYF	TGTGCCAGCAGCGTAGGCCAGGGGGCGGGCGAGCAGTACTTC
-	TRBV7-8	-	TRBJ2-7	CASSLVLVPSYEQYF	TGTGCCAGCAGCTTAGTACTAGTGCCATCCTACGAGCAGTACTTC
-	TRBV7-9	TRBD2	TRBJ2-1	CASSLGAGGVYNEQFF	TGTGCCAGCAGCTTAGGGGCGGGAGGGGTCTACAATGAGCAGTTCTTC
-	TRBV4-2	TRBD2	TRBJ2-3	CASSLLAGGTQYF	TGTGCCAGCAGCTTGCTAGCGGGAGGTACGCAGTATTTT
-	TRBV6-5	TRBD1	TRBJ1-1	CASSRTGGRDTEAFF	TGTGCCAGCAGCCGGACAGGGGGCCGGGACACTGAAGCTTTCTTT
-	TRBV29-1	TRBD2	TRBJ2-3	CSVDRTSGASTDTQYF	TGCAGCGTTGATAGGACTAGCGGGGCTAGCACAGATACGCAGTATTTT
-	TRBV7-3	-	TRBJ2-3	CASSLYGGLNSDTQYF	TGTGCCAGCAGCTTATACGGCGGCTTGAACTCCGATACGCAGTATTTT
-	TRBV7-3	-	TRBJ2-7	CASSPTGTTPYEQYF	TGTGCCAGCAGCCCGACCGGGACAACCCCCTACGAGCAGTACTTC
-	TRBV27	TRBD2	TRBJ2-7	CASSFRASGYEQYF	TGTGCCAGCAGTTTTCGGGCTAGCGGCTACGAGCAGTACTTC
-	TRBV6-5	-	TRBJ2-2	CASTGLGDTGELFF	TGTGCCAGCACTGGATTAGGGGACACCGGGGAGCTGTTTTTT
once	TRBV15	-	TRBJ2-7	CATSRDGADLYEQYF	TGTGCCACCAGCAGAGATGGAGCGGACCTCTACGAGCAGTACTTC
-	TRBV28	-	TRBJ1-1	CASSPGTEAFF	TGTGCCAGCAGTCCCGGCACTGAAGCTTTCTTT
-	TRBV15	TRBD2	TRBJ2-1	CATSRAPGLGYNEQFF	TGTGCCACCAGCAGAGCCCCGGGACTAGGCTACAATGAGCAGTTCTTC
-	TRBV18	-	TRBJ1-3	CASSPRTDSFGNTIYF	TGTGCCAGCTCACCAAGGACGGACTCCTTTGGAAACACCATATATTTT
-	TRBV2	TRBD1	TRBJ1-2	CASAYRGLNYGYTF	TGTGCCAGCGCATACAGGGGGCTTAACTATGGCTACACCTTC
-	TRBV10-3	TRBD2	TRBJ2-7	CAINTAGGTYEQYF	TGTGCCATCAATACAGCGGGAGGGACCTACGAGCAGTACTTC
-	TRBV9	TRBD2	TRBJ2-3	CASSVEGLAGITDTQYF	TGTGCCAGCAGCGTAGAGGGACTAGCGGGAATCACAGATACGCAGTATTTT
once	TRBV28	-	TRBJ2-7	CASSSRSSYEQYF	TGTGCCAGCAGTTCACGGTCCTCCTACGAGCAGTACTTC
-	TRBV28	-	TRBJ2-1	CASSLWGEVSYNEQFF	TGTGCCAGCAGTTTATGGGGGGAGGTCTCCTACAATGAGCAGTTCTTC
-	TRBV28	TRBD2	TRBJ2-4	CASSFSGRNIQYF	TGTGCCAGCAGTTTTAGCGGGAGAAACATTCAGTACTTC
-	TRBV15	TRBD2	TRBJ2-7	CATSRVGLAAYEQYF	TGTGCCACCAGCAGAGTCGGACTAGCCGCCTACGAGCAGTACTTC
-	TRBV15	TRBD2	TRBJ2-7	CATSRVGLAAYEQYF	TGTGCCACCAGCAGAGTCGGACTAGCCGCCTACGAGCAGTACTTC
-	TRBV6-1	TRBD1	TRBJ1-5	CASIMDRSNQPQHF	TGTGCCAGCATTATGGACAGGAGCAATCAGCCCCAGCATTTT
-	TRBV5-1	-	TRBJ2-1	CASSLAFTPRGEQFF	TGCGCCAGCAGCTTGGCCTTCACTCCCAGAGGTGAGCAGTTCTTC
-	TRBV7-9	-	TRBJ2-1	CASSSRLNNEQFF	TGTGCCAGCAGCTCCCGACTGAACAATGAGCAGTTCTTC
once	TRBV4-2	TRBD2	TRBJ2-1	CASSQDGSGRAYNEQFF	TGTGCCAGCAGCCAAGATGGTAGCGGGCGGGCCTACAATGAGCAGTTCTTC
-	TRBV27	-	TRBJ2-3	CASSSPGHVRDTQYF	TGTGCCAGCAGTTCCCCGGGACATGTTAGAGATACGCAGTATTTT
-	TRBV15	-	TRBJ2-3	CAPQSGVSTDTQYF	TGTGCCCCCCAATCGGGGGTTAGCACAGATACGCAGTATTTT
few	TRBV30	TRBD2	TRBJ2-3	CAWSVPGGGTQYF	TGTGCCTGGAGCGTACCAGGCGGGGGTACGCAGTATTTT
-	TRBV7-3	TRBD2	TRBJ2-1	CASRLAGGLDEQFF	TGTGCCAGCAGGCTAGCGGGAGGGCTGGATGAGCAGTTCTTC
-	TRBV7-2	TRBD2	TRBJ2-3	CASSLLAGYTDTQYF	TGTGCCAGCAGCTTACTAGCGGGGTACACAGATACGCAGTATTTT
-	TRBV29-1	-	TRBJ1-2	CSVKRGGSYGYTF	TGCAGCGTCAAAAGAGGAGGGAGTTATGGCTACACCTTC
-	TRBV5-1	-	TRBJ2-3	CASSLGPYTDTQYF	TGCGCCAGCAGCTTGGGCCCCTACACAGATACGCAGTATTTT
-	TRBV27	-	TRBJ2-1	CASSFRSGRIYNEQFF	TGTGCCAGCAGTTTCCGATCCGGGAGAATCTACAATGAGCAGTTCTTC
-	TRBV6-1	TRBD2	TRBJ2-4	CASSEYGTRLAGGRGNIQYF	TGTGCCAGCAGTGAATATGGAACCCGGCTAGCGGGGGGTCGGGGGAACATTCAGTACTTC
-	TRBV29-1	-	TRBJ2-7	CSVEGAGPRGSYEQYF	TGCAGCGTTGAAGGCGCCGGTCCTAGAGGGAGTTACGAGCAGTACTTC
-	TRBV4-1	TRBD1	TRBJ1-4	CASSQARQGGGEKLFF	TGCGCCAGCAGCCAAGCCCGACAGGGGGGAGGTGAAAAACTGTTTTTT
few	TRBV28	TRBD1	TRBJ1-2	CASRTPPGQGGLLGGYTF	TGTGCCAGCAGGACACCGCCGGGACAGGGGGGACTTTTAGGTGGCTACACCTTC
-	TRBV9	TRBD2	TRBJ2-3	CASSASGSTDTQYF	TGTGCCAGCAGCGCTAGCGGGAGCACAGATACGCAGTATTTT
-	TRBV18	-	TRBJ2-2	CASSPGGTGTGELFF	TGTGCCAGCTCACCTGGCGGAACGGGCACCGGGGAGCTGTTTTTT
-	TRBV6-9	TRBD1	TRBJ2-4	CASSPGQGRNIQYF	TGTGCCAGCAGTCCGGGACAGGGAAGAAACATTCAGTACTTC
-	TRBV6-6	-	TRBJ2-7	CASSYEGWAYEQYF	TGTGCCAGCAGTTACGAGGGTTGGGCCTACGAGCAGTACTTC
-	TRBV10-3	TRBD1	TRBJ1-6	CAISLQGYRGSPLRF	TGTGCCATCAGTTTACAGGGGTATAGAGGTTCACCCCTCCGCTTT
few	TRBV19	TRBD1	TRBJ1-1	CASIGGRHTEAFF	TGTGCCAGTATAGGGGGCAGACACACTGAAGCTTTCTTT
-	TRBV19	TRBD1	TRBJ2-6	CASSTDRFYWAGANVLTF	TGTGCCAGTAGTACGGACAGGTTTTATTGGGCTGGGGCCAACGTCCTGACTTTC
-	TRBV4-2	TRBD2	TRBJ2-7	CASSLELAGGRYEQYF	TGTGCCAGCAGCCTGGAACTAGCGGGAGGGCGCTACGAGCAGTACTTC
once	TRBV5-4	TRBD1	TRBJ2-7	CASSLGGDRNYEQYF	TGTGCCAGCAGCTTGGGGGGGGACAGGAACTACGAGCAGTACTTC
-	TRBV4-1	TRBD2	TRBJ2-1	CASRGTSGLNEQFF	TGCGCCAGCAGAGGGACTAGCGGATTAAATGAGCAGTTCTTC
-	TRBV11-2	TRBD1	TRBJ2-3	CASSLEDRGFDTQYF	TGTGCCAGCAGCTTAGAGGACAGGGGGTTTGATACGCAGTATTTT
-	TRBV9	-	TRBJ1-5	CASSVGPPGNNQPQHF	TGTGCCAGCAGCGTAGGGCCGCCAGGGAACAATCAGCCCCAGCATTTT
-	TRBV5-1	TRBD1	TRBJ1-5	CASSFYPRGLAENQPQHF	TGCGCCAGCAGCTTTTATCCCAGGGGGCTCGCTGAAAATCAGCCCCAGCATTTT